These T cell receptor beta chains were read from a single sample in a study of glioma-infiltrating T cells. One entry per CDR3 protein results from TCRdb running MiXCR on the multiplex PCR reads. Here the sample spans roughly 350,000 distinct CDR3 sequences, around 45% being singletons. The sequenced sample was glioma tissue, nonneoplastic brain tissue, or PBMCs (not recorded which). The receptors stem from a human donor with low-grade glioma or glioblastoma, undergoing nonglioma brain surgery, or in good health (not recorded which). Each CDR3 is given with its conserved first and last residue. The order of the fields is J gene, V gene, clone size, CDR3 protein. Clone sizes are given selectively: once, few, many, or a class where the clone is expanded.

>TRBJ2-1|TRBV20-1|NA
CSAPTDRRQETQFF
>TRBJ2-7|TRBV5-1|NA
CAINRVPTGPLYEQYF
>TRBJ1-2|TRBV15|many
CATSRDRGHYGYTF
>TRBJ2-1|TRBV5-1|NA
CASSFTSQNEQFF
>TRBJ2-6|TRBV7-2|NA
CASSLKGFFLTF
>TRBJ2-7|TRBV27|NA
CASSGLTGAWEQYF
>TRBJ2-1|TRBV5-4|NA
CASSLGGALSYNEQFF
>TRBJ2-7|TRBV6-2/TRBV6-3|many
CASKTSAFHYEQYF
>TRBJ2-1|TRBV20-1|NA
CSDSGTSGFISYNEQFF
>TRBJ2-1|TRBV27|many
CANPPPLDEQFF
>TRBJ1-1|TRBV12-3/TRBV12-4|few
CASSPQGADTEAFF
>TRBJ2-7|TRBV5-1|NA
CASSLSMAGVNEQYF
>TRBJ1-1|TRBV18|NA
CASSPRGVDPFDTEAFF
>TRBJ2-1|TRBV25-1|NA
CASNIGQGVRHEQFF